Following are 8 T cell receptor beta chains from one sample sequenced in a study of blood T cells in healthy people across ages. A second about 7 to 11 cycle PCR used barcoded and J-beta primers. MiXCR, applied by TCRdb to the 5' RACE reads, yields one record per CDR3 protein. The sample holds a few hundred thousand distinct CDR3 sequences, about 52% seen once. The material sequenced was blood. The receptors derive from a man between 60 and 75 years old in good health.

This rearrangement joins TRBV11-2 to TRBJ2-3, with D unclear. Trimming took 5 bases from V and 6 from J, leaving 12 bases between them. CDR1 is SGHAT and CDR2 is FQNNGV in the germline V gene. This CDR3 spans 13 amino acids. The CDR3 DNA is TGTGCCAGCAGCCAGGCGCCCGTGGATACGCAGTATTTT. The encoded protein is CASSQAPVDTQYF.

This clonotype was recorded many times. This chain links TRBV2 with TRBJ2-6; possibly TRBD2 for D (5 bases). Trimming took off 8 bases at V and 0 bases at J, with 8 bases between the two ends. In germline, CDR1 is SNHLY, CDR2 FYNNEI. CDR3 length: 14 residues. In nucleotides, the CDR3 is TGTGCCAGCTCACGGGACTCTGGGGCCAACGTCCTGACTTTC. Its protein product is CASSRDSGANVLTF.

V usage is TRBV27 and J usage is TRBJ2-5; no definite D call. Trimming removed 8 bases from V and 11 bases from J, with 12 bases in between. From germline, CDR1 is MNHEY and CDR2 SMNVEV (reference sequence). The CDR3 runs 10 residues. DNA of the CDR3: TGTGCCAGCGGGTACCCAGAGCAGTACTTC. Amino acid sequence: CASGYPEQYF.

The chain employs TRBV2 and TRBJ2-5; a possible D gene is TRBD2 (5 bases). Trimming took off 7 bases at V and 0 bases at J, with 12 bases between the two ends. CDR1 SNHLY and CDR2 FYNNEI come from the germline V gene. The CDR3 runs 14 residues. In nucleotides, the CDR3 is TGTGCCAGCACGAGGGTGGTCTACCAAGAGACCCAGTACTTC. As protein: CASTRVVYQETQYF. Full variable domain (remainder filled in from reference TRBV2 and TRBJ2-5): EPEVTQTPSHQVTQMGQEVILRCVPISNHLYFYWYRQILGQKVEFLVSFYNNEISEKSEIFDDQFSVERPDGSNFTLKIRSTKLEDSAMYFCASTRVVYQETQYFGPGTRLLVL.

This clonotype came up many times. The chain joins TRBV5-4 to TRBJ1-2; D gene ambiguous. Germline CDR1 is SGHNT and CDR2 is YYREEE (reference sequence). Trimming stripped 4 bases from V and 8 bases from J, with 15 bases between. The CDR3 loop spans 13 amino acids. This CDR3 reads CASSHPSDLGYTF. CDR3 bases: TGTGCCAGCAGCCACCCCTCAGACTTGGGCTACACCTTC.

This clonotype has only a few counts. This sequence joins TRBV12-3 or TRBV12-4 and TRBJ2-3; no clear D. The CDR3 consists of 11 residues. The germline V and J ends were trimmed by 8 bases and 3 bases, with 6 bases remaining between them. The CDR3 spells CASAITDTQYF. CDR3 coding DNA: TGTGCCAGCGCTATTACAGATACGCAGTATTTT.

The chain is built from TRBV5-6 and TRBJ2-4; 13 positions agree with TRBD2. The CDR3 extends over 16 amino acids. CDR1 is SGHDT, CDR2 YYEEEE, per germline. The V segment lost 4 bases and the J segment 4 bases; nucleotides outside the gene matches: 5. CDR3 loop: CASSPGLAGVKNIQYF. The CDR3 DNA reads as TGTGCCAGCAGCCCCGGACTAGCGGGAGTGAAAAACATTCAGTACTTC.

The chain joins TRBV20-1 to TRBJ2-5; D might be TRBD2 (5 bases). Germline V gene data show CDR1 as DFQATT and CDR2 as SNEGSKA (reference sequence). The CDR3 extends over 13 amino acids. Between the trimmed V and J ends, which lost 1 base and 11 bases, there was a span of 17 bases. The CDR3 reads CSARVSPPREQYF. The CDR3 nucleotides are TGCAGTGCTAGAGTAAGCCCCCCGAGGGAGCAGTACTTC.